The present T cell receptor (beta chain) was sequenced within a study of shared clonotypes between healthy human individuals. The authors loaded around 190 ng DNA, around 32,000 T cell genomes, into sorted-subset replicate PCRs. Using immunoSEQ multiplex PCR, the repertoire was profiled, and TCRdb retains in-frame clones only, with some absent. The top ten clones hold approximately 0.36% of a sample with some 2.4 million clones, 93% of them seen once. The germline gives CDR1 KGHSH, CDR2 LQKENI. CDR3 length equals 15 residues. J lost 2 bases, V lost 3 bases, and 6 bases had no gene match. This clone appeared a single time.

The TCR originated in a man between 18 and 35 years old in good health. Some clones in this sample may be carry-over from other donors' samples. The V gene is TRBV18, the J gene TRBJ2-7, with 8 bases identical to TRBD1. Material for sequencing was naive CD4+ T cells from PBMCs. Subset in this sample: CD45RA+ positively selected. In DNA, the CDR3 is TGTGCCAGCTCACCCCGACAGGGGCGCACCTACGAGCAGTACTTC. This encodes CASSPRQGRTYEQYF.